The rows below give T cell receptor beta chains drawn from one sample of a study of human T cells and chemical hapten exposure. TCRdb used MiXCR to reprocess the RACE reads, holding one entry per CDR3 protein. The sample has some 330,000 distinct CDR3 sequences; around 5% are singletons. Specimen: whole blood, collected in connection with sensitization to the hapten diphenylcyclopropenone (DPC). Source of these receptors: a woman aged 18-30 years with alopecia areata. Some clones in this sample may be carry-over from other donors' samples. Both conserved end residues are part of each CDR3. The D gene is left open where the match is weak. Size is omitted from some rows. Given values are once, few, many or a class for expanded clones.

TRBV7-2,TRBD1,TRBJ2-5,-,CASSRDRAAQETQYF,TGTGCCAGCAGCCGGGACAGAGCCGCTCAAGAGACCCAGTACTTC
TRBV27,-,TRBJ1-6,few,CASSLTGFGPPLHF,TGTGCCAGCAGCTTAACAGGGTTTGGGCCACCCCTCCACTTT
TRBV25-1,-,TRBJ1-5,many,CASSESGRVNQPQHF,TGTGCCAGCAGTGAATCCGGACGGGTCAATCAGCCCCAGCATTTT
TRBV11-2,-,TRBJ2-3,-,CASSGRSKSTDTQYF,TGTGCCAGCAGCGGTAGAAGCAAAAGCACAGATACGCAGTATTTT
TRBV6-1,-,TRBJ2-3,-,CASSPALEGTQYF,TGTGCCAGCAGCCCCGCGCTCGAAGGTACGCAGTATTTT
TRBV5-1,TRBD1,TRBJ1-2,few,CASSLAAGTGGDGYTF,TGCGCCAGCAGCCTCGCAGCAGGGACAGGGGGCGATGGCTACACCTTC
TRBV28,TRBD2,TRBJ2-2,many,CASSLFAGGETGELFF,TGTGCCAGCAGTTTATTCGCGGGGGGTGAAACCGGGGAGCTGTTTTTT
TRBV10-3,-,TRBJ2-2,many,CAISERTGELFF,TGTGCCATCAGTGAACGGACCGGGGAGCTGTTTTTT
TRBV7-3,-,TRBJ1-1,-,CASSSNRFDGQTNTEAFF,TGTGCCAGCAGCTCGAACCGTTTCGATGGACAGACGAACACTGAAGCTTTCTTT
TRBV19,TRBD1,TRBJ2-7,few,CASSTSTGGAYEQYF,TGTGCCAGTAGTACATCGACAGGGGGGGCCTACGAGCAGTACTTC
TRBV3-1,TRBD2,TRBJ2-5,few,CASSPHSGVETQYF,TGTGCCAGCAGCCCCCACAGCGGGGTAGAGACCCAGTACTTC
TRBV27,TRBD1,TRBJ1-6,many,CASSLSGTGNSPLHF,TGTGCCAGCAGTTTATCGGGGACAGGAAATTCACCCCTCCACTTT
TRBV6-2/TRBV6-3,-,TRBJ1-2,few,CASRQGSKYGYTF,TGTGCCAGCAGACAGGGATCGAAGTATGGCTACACCTTC
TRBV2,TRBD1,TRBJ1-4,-,CASSSQGGVNEKLFF,TGTGCCAGCAGTTCTCAGGGGGGCGTAAATGAAAAACTGTTTTTT
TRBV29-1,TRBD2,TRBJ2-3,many,CSVVPGLAAGTQYF,TGCAGCGTCGTACCGGGACTAGCGGCAGGGACGCAGTATTTT
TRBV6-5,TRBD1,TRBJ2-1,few,CASSLPRDRASGNEQFF,TGTGCCAGCAGTTTGCCCCGGGACAGGGCTTCGGGCAATGAGCAGTTCTTC
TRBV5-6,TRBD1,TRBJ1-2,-,CASSLAWGQGNGYTF,TGTGCCAGCAGCTTGGCTTGGGGACAGGGAAATGGCTACACCTTC
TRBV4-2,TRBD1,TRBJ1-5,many,CASSQEFSDRESWPQHF,TGTGCCAGCAGCCAAGAATTTTCCGACAGGGAATCCTGGCCCCAGCATTTT
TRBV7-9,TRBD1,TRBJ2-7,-,CASSLGDRTGRYEQYF,TGTGCCAGCAGCTTGGGGGATCGGACAGGGCGCTACGAGCAGTACTTC
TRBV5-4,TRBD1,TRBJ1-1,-,CASSFRTGTEAFF,TGTGCCAGCAGCTTCCGGACAGGCACTGAAGCTTTCTTT
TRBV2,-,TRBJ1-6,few,CASRGAGSPLHF,TGTGCCAGCAGGGGTGCGGGCTCACCCCTCCACTTT
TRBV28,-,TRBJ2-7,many,CASSHSYEQYF,TGTGCCAGCAGTCACTCCTACGAGCAGTACTTC
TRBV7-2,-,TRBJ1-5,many,CASTPQVSNQPQHF,TGTGCCAGCACCCCACAGGTTAGCAATCAGCCCCAGCATTTT
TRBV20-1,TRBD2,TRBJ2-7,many,CSAGGGAALSYEQYF,TGCAGTGCGGGGGGAGGGGCCGCTCTGTCCTACGAGCAGTACTTC
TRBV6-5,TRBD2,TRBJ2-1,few,CATTGGTSGYNEQFF,TGTGCCACTACCGGGGGGACTAGCGGCTACAATGAGCAGTTCTTC
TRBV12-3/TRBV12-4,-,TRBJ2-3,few,CASSFGWQVDTQYF,TGTGCCAGCAGTTTCGGTTGGCAGGTAGATACGCAGTATTTT
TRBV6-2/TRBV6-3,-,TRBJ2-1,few,CASSYSTDYEQFF,TGTGCCAGCAGTTACTCGACGGACTATGAGCAGTTCTTC
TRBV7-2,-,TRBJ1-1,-,CASSLWSGGTEAFF,TGTGCCAGCAGCTTATGGTCGGGCGGCACTGAAGCTTTCTTT
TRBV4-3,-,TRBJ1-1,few,CASSQAGDVGTEAFF,TGCGCCAGCAGCCAAGCGGGGGATGTGGGCACTGAAGCTTTCTTT
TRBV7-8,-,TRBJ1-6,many,CASGQKQGPYNSPLHF,TGTGCCAGCGGCCAAAAGCAGGGACCTTATAATTCACCCCTCCACTTT
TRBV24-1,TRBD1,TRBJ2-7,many,CATWTGLRAPTKKSSYEQYF,TGTGCCACATGGACAGGGCTTCGAGCCCCAACCAAAAAGAGCTCCTACGAGCAGTACTTC
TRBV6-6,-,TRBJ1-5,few,CASSEAGQPQHF,TGTGCCAGCAGTGAGGCAGGGCAGCCCCAGCATTTT
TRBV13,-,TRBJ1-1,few,CASSYYSVFMNTEAFF,TGTGCCAGCAGCTACTACAGCGTGTTTATGAACACTGAAGCTTTCTTT
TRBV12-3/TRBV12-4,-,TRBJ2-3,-,CASSSPSVGPDTQYF,TGTGCCAGCAGCTCCCCTAGCGTAGGCCCAGATACGCAGTATTTT
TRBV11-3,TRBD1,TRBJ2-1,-,CASSLRDSDYNEQFF,TGTGCCAGCAGCTTAAGGGACAGCGATTACAATGAGCAGTTCTTC
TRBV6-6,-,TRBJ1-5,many,CASSPRQFNQPQHF,TGTGCCAGCAGCCCCAGACAGTTCAATCAGCCCCAGCATTTT
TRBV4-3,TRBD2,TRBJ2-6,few,CASSPRQSGGVAGANVLTF,TGCGCCAGCAGCCCCAGGCAAAGCGGGGGGGTCGCTGGGGCCAACGTCCTGACTTTC
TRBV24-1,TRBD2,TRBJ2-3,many,CATSGPGTSVFPDTQYF,TGTGCCACCAGTGGCCCTGGGACTAGCGTTTTCCCAGATACGCAGTATTTT
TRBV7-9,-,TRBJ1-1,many,CASSLSRENTEAFF,TGTGCCAGCAGCTTAAGCAGGGAGAACACTGAAGCTTTCTTT
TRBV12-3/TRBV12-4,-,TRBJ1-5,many,CASSLDGRPNQPQHF,TGTGCCAGCAGTTTAGACGGTCGACCCAATCAGCCCCAGCATTTT
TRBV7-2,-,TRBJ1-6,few,CASSLTGAAYGPRSPLHF,TGTGCCAGCAGCTTAACGGGGGCGGCCTATGGACCCAGATCACCCCTCCACTTT